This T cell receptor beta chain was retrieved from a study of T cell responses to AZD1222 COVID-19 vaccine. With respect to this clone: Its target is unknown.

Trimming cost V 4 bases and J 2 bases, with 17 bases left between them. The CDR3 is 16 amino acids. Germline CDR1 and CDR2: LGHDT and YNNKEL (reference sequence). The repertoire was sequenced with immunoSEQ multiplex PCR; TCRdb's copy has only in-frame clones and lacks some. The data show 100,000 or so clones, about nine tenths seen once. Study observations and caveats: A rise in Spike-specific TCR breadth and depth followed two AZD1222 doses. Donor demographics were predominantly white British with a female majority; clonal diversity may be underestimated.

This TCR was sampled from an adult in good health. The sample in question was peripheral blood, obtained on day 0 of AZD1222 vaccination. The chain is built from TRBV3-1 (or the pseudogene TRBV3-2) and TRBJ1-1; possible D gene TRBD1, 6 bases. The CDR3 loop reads CASSRLWGATNTEAFF. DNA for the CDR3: TGTGCCAGCAGCCGCCTGTGGGGGGCAACAAACACTGAAGCTTTCTTT.